This entry is about one T cell receptor (beta chain). Its antigen specificity is not known. The data were taken from a study of cytomegalovirus exposure and HLA in healthy donors (dated by TCRdb to 2015 to 2018). Regarding the complete study: According to an earlier analysis of 550 to 750 of the donors, roughly 180 million T cells yielded 90 million to 140 million unique TCR beta sequences and about 300 Gb of sequence data. Four to six DR-DQ haplotypes were handled as single units for association and clustering, since linkage in the cohort was strong. The study aimed to test whether signatures of past pathogen exposure could be identified by cataloging public T cell receptors. High-throughput TCR immunosequencing, statistical association of individual TCRs with disease status, and machine learning were combined to predict cytomegalovirus infection status. A later analysis re-examined previously published TCR beta repertoires from 600 to 700 donors and added high-resolution HLA genotyping to investigate patterns of TCR occurrence. Among 398 genotyped donors of the cohort, an average of about 240,000 unique TCR beta nucleotide sequences were sequenced per donor, roughly 18% of them non-productive. Every repertoire in the discovery cohort had been generated on one and the same sequencing platform. Rather than using new phenotypic data, the later analysis identified candidate immune exposures from TCR beta sequences and from how often those sequences occurred across donors. Donor age, sex, ethnicity and CMV serostatus were collected together with the repertoire data. Of the 300 to 400 genotyped donors, about 80% fell in the genetic ancestry cluster associated with self-reported Caucasian donors. In an earlier analysis of around 540 of the donors, high-throughput TCR beta sequencing was used to judge whether each TCR beta V gene segment behaved as functional or pseudogenic. Around 320 gigabases of sequencing data and around 87 million unique TCR sequences were included in an early release covering about 600 HLA-typed donors. Both class I and class II loci were covered by HLA typing, at four-digit resolution. The study used immunosequencing to profile the T cell repertoires of under 700 subjects and linked those repertoires to cytomegalovirus serostatus. A later genetic analysis used genome-wide SNP genotypes for 398 of the 666 donors, treating that subset as a discovery cohort. In addition to the first cohort of around 670 subjects, a separate validation cohort of 130 or so different subjects was used. The number of donors typed differed by locus, with roughly 629-640 for A, B, C, DRB1 and DQB1, around 500 for DQA1, some 570 for DPA1, and roughly 450 for DPB1. Summary of the overall study and its limitations: A further reported finding was that TCR beta sequences accurately predicted the HLA-A and HLA-B alleles for most subjects in the first cohort. The authors suggested that the approach could potentially be generalized to other disease states and immunological phenotypes. Several of the top co-occurrence clusters appeared to be linked to parvovirus B19, influenza, CMV and Epstein-Barr virus, according to a later analysis. A group of highly shared sequence variants was considered likely to be a technical artifact of the sequencing pipeline. When HLA alleles, especially DR and DQ, strongly co-occurred, TCR associations were difficult to assign to individual alleles. Correlated functional status among segregating V segments might be attributable to linkage disequilibrium, but an unknown experimental factor could not be ruled out. Specific HLA alleles were associated with some 15,000 TCR beta sequences at a false discovery rate of 0.05 in a later analysis. The presence/absence analyses assumed that sequencing depth was roughly uniform across donors, and that assumption may not be true. V-gene and J-gene trimming of TCR beta chains was associated with a missense DCLRE1C variant in a later genetic analysis, and the association was replicated in an independent cohort. Most TCR sequences were observed very rarely across donors, whereas some public TCRs were present in many individuals. Compared with equally common non-associated chains, HLA-associated TCR beta chains in a later analysis were more clonally expanded and had lower generation probabilities. In a later analysis, most CMV-associated TCR beta chains were found to appear HLA-restricted, with HLA associations seemingly driven largely by CMV exposure. The study gave a list of about 170 TCR beta chains associated with cytomegalovirus. Some IMGT-functional V segments, including TRBV6-2 and TRBV6-3, could not be distinguished by the 87-base-pair reads and were therefore excluded. HLA typing was unavailable for some donors at each locus, so association tests used only the typed subset. In a later analysis, the rate of TCR association differed among HLA loci, with DRB1 alleles having the most associated TCRs and HLA-C alleles having the fewest. Immune exposure information for the cohort was limited to CMV serostatus. In both the original and validation cohorts, the classifier was reported to diagnose cytomegalovirus status with high specificity and sensitivity. Only TCR beta chains were sequenced in this cohort, and the absence of alpha or paired-chain data limited detectable features. A few of the identified cytomegalovirus-associated TCR beta chains were confirmed in vitro to be specific for cytomegalovirus antigens. Compared with the roughly 600-donor mean, donors in an Asian-associated ancestry cluster had fewer N-insertions in productive TCRs, according to a later genetic analysis. The earlier analysis of 587 of the donors excluded 15 to 20 rarely observed V segments, including chromosome 9 orphons, because counts were too low. In an earlier analysis of roughly 560 of the donors, most TCR beta V segments were observed in productive rearrangements about 87% or about 30% of the time, broadly matching IMGT annotations.

CDR1 and CDR2 are drawn from the germline V gene: MNHEY, SVGAGI. From its cysteine to its phenylalanine, the CDR3 spans 16 amino acids. Kept here is only the CDR3 DNA, which spans 48 bases and is read in frame from base 1. V and J lose 4 bases and 4 bases, and a span of 19 bases separates them. Library method: the immunoSEQ multiplex PCR assay. A mixture of 60 forward primers for TCR Vbeta segments and 13 reverse primers for TCR Jbeta segments was used in the multiplex PCR. Amplification of the CDR3 region of rearranged TCR beta genes was performed with a multiplex PCR assay on genomic DNA. On the Illumina HiSeq System, the amplified TCR beta libraries were sequenced as 87-base-pair reads. The original methods were these. Across the 640 or so repertoires, a later analysis counted roughly 77 million unique TCR beta chains, 8.5 million to 12 million of which were shared by at least two donors. Raw reads were error-corrected and collapsed into unique sequences by a nearest-neighbor algorithm in which closely related sequences were merged to remove PCR and sequencing errors. V, D and J gene segments were assigned by aligning CDR3 sequences to IMGT reference sequences. For a sequence to be retained, a match of at least six nucleotides to both a V gene segment and a J gene segment was required. Rearrangements were classified as productive when the CDR3 lacked stop codons and remained in frame with V and J, and all other rearrangements were classified as non-productive. CDR3 was defined by IMGT convention, running from the second conserved V-encoded cysteine to the conserved J-encoded phenylalanine. In an earlier analysis of some 550 of the donors, sequences lacking an unambiguous match to a single V gene segment were excluded. An earlier analysis of 500 to 700 of the donors classified V segments as functional when productive rearrangements were above 56.7% and as segregating when the standard deviation between donors was above 5%. A statistical classification framework was built for diagnosing cytomegalovirus status from the catalog of TCR beta chain sequences. A later analysis assigned V and J genes by comparing TCR nucleotide sequences with IMGT/GENE-DB human TR gene sequences. The TCRdist pipeline was used in a later analysis to assign CDR3 sequences and most-parsimonious VDJ recombination scenarios. A later analysis defined each TCR beta chain by its CDR3 amino acid sequence plus V-gene family, and excluded reads lacking a unique V-gene family. As a way to deal with suspected cross-contamination and a sequencing artifact, a later analysis dropped 450 to 600 nucleotide sequences that were highly shared and had low generation probability. A later analysis calculated a clonal expansion index for each public chain from normalized within-repertoire ranks of inferred template counts. A later analysis computed generation probabilities with a VDJ recombination model fitted to out-of-frame rearrangements, and checked the results against IGoR. Hypergeometric tests were used in a later analysis to score TCR-TCR, TCR-HLA and TCR-CMV co-occurrence, with a repertoire-size bias correction applied to the TCR pairs. In a later analysis, false discovery rates were estimated by permuting HLA or CMV assignments 20 times. In a later analysis, co-occurring TCRs were grouped using DBSCAN, and TCRdist sequence similarity was added for clustering within HLA-allele-positive subsets. Repertoires with fewer than 30,000 or more than 120,000 public chains, plus five repertoires with anomalous nucleotide sharing, were excluded from co-occurrence clustering. Not all clones reach the TCRdb copy of this immuneACCESS table, which keeps in-frame sequences only. Checked studies attribute under half of the gap to unresolved V genes and leave the rest unexplained. V, J and clone size are taken as reported in that table, and D and trimming were inferred from the DNA itself. The sample table gives about 48,000 clones. Of the sample, 6.1% falls within the top ten clones.

In total, more than 500 healthy bone marrow donors made up the cohort. Cohort members were all nominally healthy when sampled, although unrecorded immune exposures were likely present. The donor tested CMV seropositive and was one of the 289 seropositive cohort members. A peripheral blood sample was collected from each donor, and TCR beta sequencing was performed on peripheral blood mononuclear cells. The Qiagen DNeasy Blood Extraction Kit was used to extract genomic DNA from the blood cell samples. This chain joins TRBV6-5 to TRBJ2-5; too little of a D gene remains to name it. The sample was PBMCs. This receptor was identified in a male donor in good health and CMV-seropositive. CDR3 reads: CASSFRVATVGETQYF. The DNA is as follows: TGTGCCAGCAGTTTCCGGGTCGCTACGGTGGGAGAGACCCAGTACTTC.